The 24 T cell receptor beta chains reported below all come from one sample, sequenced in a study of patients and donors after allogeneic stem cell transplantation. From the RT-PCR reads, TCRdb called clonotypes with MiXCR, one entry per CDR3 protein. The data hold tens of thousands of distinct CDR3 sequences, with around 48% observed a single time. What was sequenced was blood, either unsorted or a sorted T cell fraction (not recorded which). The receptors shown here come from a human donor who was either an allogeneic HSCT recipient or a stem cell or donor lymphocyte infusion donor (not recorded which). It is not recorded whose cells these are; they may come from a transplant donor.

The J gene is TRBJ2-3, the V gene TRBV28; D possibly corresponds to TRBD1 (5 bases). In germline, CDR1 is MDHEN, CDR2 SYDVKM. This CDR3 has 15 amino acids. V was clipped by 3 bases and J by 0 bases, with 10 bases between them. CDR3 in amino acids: CASSFGRASTDTQYF. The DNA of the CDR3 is TGTGCCAGCAGTTTTGGCAGGGCGAGCACAGATACGCAGTATTTT. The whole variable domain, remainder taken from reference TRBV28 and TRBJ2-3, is DVKVTQSSRYLVKRTGEKVFLECVQDMDHENMFWYRQDPGLGLRLIYFSYDVKMKEKGDIPEGYSVSREKKERFSLILESASTNQTSMYLCASSFGRASTDTQYFGPGTRLTVL.

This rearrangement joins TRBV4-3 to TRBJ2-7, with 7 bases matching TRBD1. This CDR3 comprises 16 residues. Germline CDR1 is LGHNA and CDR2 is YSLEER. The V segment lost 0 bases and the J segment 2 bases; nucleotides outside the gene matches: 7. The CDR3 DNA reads TGCGCCAGCAGCCAAGATTGGGACAGAGGCCCCTACGAGCAGTACTTC. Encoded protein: CASSQDWDRGPYEQYF.

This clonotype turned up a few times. The CDR3 protein is CASSQDRNSNYGYTF. The CDR3 coding sequence is TGTGCCAGCAGCCAAGATCGGAATTCTAACTATGGCTACACCTTC. This rearrangement joins TRBV14 to TRBJ1-2; no firm D call. Germline CDR1 is SGHDN and CDR2 is FVKESK. V was pared by 0 bases and J by 0 bases, with 8 bases between. CDR3 length: 15 residues.

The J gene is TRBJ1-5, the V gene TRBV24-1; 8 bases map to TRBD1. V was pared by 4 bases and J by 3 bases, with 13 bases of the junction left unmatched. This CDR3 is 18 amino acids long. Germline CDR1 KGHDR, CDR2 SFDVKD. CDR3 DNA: TGTGCCACCAGTGACCCCACTAGTGGGACAGGACACAATCAGCCCCAGCATTTT. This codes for CATSDPTSGTGHNQPQHF.

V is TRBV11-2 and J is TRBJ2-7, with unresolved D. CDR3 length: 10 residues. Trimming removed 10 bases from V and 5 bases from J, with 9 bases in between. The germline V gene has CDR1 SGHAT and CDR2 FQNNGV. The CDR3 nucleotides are TGTGCCACTATGAGCGACGAGCAGTACTTC. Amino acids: CATMSDEQYF.

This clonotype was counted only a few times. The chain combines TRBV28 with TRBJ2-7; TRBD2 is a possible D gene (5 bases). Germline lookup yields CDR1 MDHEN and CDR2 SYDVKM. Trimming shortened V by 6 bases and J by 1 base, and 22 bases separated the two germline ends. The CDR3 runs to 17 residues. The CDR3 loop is CASSTRPLATLSYEQYF. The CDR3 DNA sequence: TGTGCCAGCAGCACGCGTCCGCTAGCTACGCTGTCCTACGAGCAGTACTTC. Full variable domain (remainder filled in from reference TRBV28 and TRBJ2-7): DVKVTQSSRYLVKRTGEKVFLECVQDMDHENMFWYRQDPGLGLRLIYFSYDVKMKEKGDIPEGYSVSREKKERFSLILESASTNQTSMYLCASSTRPLATLSYEQYFGPGTRLTVT.

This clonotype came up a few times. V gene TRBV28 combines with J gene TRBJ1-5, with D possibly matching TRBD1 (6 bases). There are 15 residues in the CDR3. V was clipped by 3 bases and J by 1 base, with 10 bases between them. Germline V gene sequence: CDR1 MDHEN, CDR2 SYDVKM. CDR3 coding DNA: TGTGCCAGCAGTTTTCCCAGGGGCAGCAATCAGCCCCAGCATTTT. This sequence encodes CASSFPRGSNQPQHF.

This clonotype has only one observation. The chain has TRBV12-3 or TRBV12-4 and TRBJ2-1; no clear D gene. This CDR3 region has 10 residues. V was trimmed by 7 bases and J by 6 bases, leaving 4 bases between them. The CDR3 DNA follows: TGTGCCAGCAAGGTCAATGAGCAGTTCTTC. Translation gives CASKVNEQFF.

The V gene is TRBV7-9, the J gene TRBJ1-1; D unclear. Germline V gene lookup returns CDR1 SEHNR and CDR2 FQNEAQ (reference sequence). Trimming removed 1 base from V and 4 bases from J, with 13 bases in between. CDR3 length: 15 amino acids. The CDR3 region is CASSLDGVMSTEAFF. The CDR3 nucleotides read TGTGCCAGCAGCTTAGACGGGGTGATGAGCACTGAAGCTTTCTTT.

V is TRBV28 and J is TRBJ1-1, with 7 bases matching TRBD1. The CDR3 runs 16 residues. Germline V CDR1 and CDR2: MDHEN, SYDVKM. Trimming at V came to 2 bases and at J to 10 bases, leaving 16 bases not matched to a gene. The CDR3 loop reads CASSLNSPVRGRGAFF. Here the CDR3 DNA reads TGTGCCAGCAGTTTAAACTCCCCGGTGAGGGGGCGGGGAGCTTTCTTT.

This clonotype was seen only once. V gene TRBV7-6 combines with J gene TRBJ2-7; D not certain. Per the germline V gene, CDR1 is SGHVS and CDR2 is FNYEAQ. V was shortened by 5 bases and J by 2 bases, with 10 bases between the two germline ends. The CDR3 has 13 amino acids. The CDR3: CASSRTATYEQYF. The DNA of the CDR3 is TGTGCCAGCAGCCGCACTGCTACCTACGAGCAGTACTTC.

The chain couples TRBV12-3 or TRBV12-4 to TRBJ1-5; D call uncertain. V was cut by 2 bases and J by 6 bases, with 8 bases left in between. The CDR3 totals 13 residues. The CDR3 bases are TGTGCCAGCAGTTTAACCCAGAGTCAGCCCCAGCATTTT. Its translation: CASSLTQSQPQHF.

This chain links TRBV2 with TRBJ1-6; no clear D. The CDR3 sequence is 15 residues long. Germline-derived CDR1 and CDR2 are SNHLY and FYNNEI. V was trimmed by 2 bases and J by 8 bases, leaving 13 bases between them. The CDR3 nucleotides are TGTGCCAGCAGTGAAAAGGTGGAGATTGATTCACCCCTCCACTTT. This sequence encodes CASSEKVEIDSPLHF.

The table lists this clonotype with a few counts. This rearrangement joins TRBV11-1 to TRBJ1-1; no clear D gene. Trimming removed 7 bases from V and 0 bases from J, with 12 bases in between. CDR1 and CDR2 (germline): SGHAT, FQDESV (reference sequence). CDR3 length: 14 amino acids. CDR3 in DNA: TGTGCCAGCACCCAGGTGGCAATGAACACTGAAGCTTTCTTT. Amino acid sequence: CASTQVAMNTEAFF.

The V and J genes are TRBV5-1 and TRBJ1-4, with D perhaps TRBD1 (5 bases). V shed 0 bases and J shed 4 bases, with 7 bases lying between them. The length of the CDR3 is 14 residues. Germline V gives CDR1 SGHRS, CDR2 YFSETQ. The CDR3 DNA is TGCGCCAGCAGCTTGGGACAGCATAATGAAAAACTGTTTTTT. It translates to CASSLGQHNEKLFF.

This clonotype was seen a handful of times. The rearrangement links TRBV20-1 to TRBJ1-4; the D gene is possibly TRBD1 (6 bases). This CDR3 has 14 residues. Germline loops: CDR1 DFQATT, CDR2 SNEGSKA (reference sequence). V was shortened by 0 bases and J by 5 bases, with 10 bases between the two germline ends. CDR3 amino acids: CSARDQGRNEKLFF. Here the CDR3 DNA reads TGCAGTGCTAGAGATCAGGGGAGGAATGAAAAACTGTTTTTT.

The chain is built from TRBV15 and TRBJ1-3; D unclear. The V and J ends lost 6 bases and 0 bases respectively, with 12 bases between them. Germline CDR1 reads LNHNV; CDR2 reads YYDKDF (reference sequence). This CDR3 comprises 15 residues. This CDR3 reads CATRPIAGSGNTIYF. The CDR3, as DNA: TGTGCCACCAGACCCATTGCGGGCTCTGGAAACACCATATATTTT. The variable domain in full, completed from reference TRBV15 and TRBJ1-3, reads DAMVIQNPRYQVTQFGKPVTLSCSQTLNHNVMYWYQQKSSQAPKLLFHYYDKDFNNEADTPDNFQSRRPNTSFCFLDIRSPGLGDTAMYLCATRPIAGSGNTIYFGEGSWLTVV.

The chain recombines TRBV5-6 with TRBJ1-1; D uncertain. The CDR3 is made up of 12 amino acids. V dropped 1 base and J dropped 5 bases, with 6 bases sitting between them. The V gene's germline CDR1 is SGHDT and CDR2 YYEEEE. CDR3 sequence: CASSLLKTEAFF. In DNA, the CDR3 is TGTGCCAGCAGCTTGCTAAAGACTGAAGCTTTCTTT.

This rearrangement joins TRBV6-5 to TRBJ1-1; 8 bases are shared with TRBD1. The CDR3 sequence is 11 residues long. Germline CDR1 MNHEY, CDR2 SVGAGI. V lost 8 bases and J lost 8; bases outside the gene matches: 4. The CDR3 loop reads CASGQGTEAFF. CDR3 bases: TGTGCCAGCGGACAGGGTACCGAAGCTTTCTTT.

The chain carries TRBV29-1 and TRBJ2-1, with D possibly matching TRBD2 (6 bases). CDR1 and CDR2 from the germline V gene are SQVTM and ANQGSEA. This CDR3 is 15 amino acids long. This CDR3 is CSTPIRDSTYNEQFF. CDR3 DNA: TGCAGTACCCCTATCCGGGACTCAACCTACAATGAGCAGTTCTTC.

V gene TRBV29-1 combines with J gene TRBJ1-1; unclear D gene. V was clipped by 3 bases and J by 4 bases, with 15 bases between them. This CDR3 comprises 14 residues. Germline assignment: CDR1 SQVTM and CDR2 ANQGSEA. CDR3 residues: CSVEDGSWGTEAFF. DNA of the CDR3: TGCAGCGTTGAGGACGGATCATGGGGCACTGAAGCTTTCTTT.

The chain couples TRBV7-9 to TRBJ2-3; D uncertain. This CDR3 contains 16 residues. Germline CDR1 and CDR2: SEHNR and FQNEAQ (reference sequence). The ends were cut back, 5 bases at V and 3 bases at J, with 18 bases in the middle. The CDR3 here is CASSPTFRRTTDTQYF. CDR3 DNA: TGTGCCAGCAGCCCCACCTTTAGAAGAACGACAGATACGCAGTATTTT.

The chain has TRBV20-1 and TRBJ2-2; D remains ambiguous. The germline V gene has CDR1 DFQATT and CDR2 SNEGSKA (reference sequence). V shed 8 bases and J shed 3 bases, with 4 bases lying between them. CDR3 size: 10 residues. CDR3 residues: CSPDTGELFF. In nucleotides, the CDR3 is TGCAGTCCGGACACCGGGGAGCTGTTTTTT.

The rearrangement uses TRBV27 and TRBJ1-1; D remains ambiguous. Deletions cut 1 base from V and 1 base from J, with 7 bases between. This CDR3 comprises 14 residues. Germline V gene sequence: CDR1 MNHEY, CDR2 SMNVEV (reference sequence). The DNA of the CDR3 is TGTGCCAGCAGTTTATTACGGTCGAACACTGAAGCTTTCTTT. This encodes CASSLLRSNTEAFF.